The present T cell receptor beta chain was sequenced within a study of CD8 T cells in Susac syndrome. An amount of RNA that ranged from about 0.45 to 1 ug was reverse transcribed with random hexamers. The authors amplified TCR beta CDR3 across 54 Vbeta and 13 Jbeta using immunoSEQ multiplex PCR. From the immunoSEQ multiplex PCR reads, TCRdb called clonotypes with MiXCR, one entry per CDR3 protein. Here the sample spans around 80,000 distinct CDR3 sequences, roughly 94% being singletons. CDR1 LGHNA and CDR2 YSLEER come from the germline V gene. The CDR3 contains 15 residues. V shed 0 bases and J shed 3 bases, with 9 bases lying between them. Sequencing of TCR beta covered CD8+ and CD4+ T cells obtained from blood. This clonotype was counted once.

The gene calls are TRBV4-3 and TRBJ1-5; tentatively, D is TRBD1 (5 bases). Material for sequencing was CD8+ T cells from PBMCs. This sequence was found in a human donor with Susac syndrome. CDR3 DNA sequence: TGCGCCAGCAGCCAAGATATAGGGGACAATCAGCCCCAGCATTTT. Translated: CASSQDIGDNQPQHF.